This TCR beta chain was sequenced for a study of cytomegalovirus exposure and HLA in healthy donors. PCR used 60 Vbeta primers and 13 Jbeta primers. Sequencing used immunoSEQ multiplex PCR; TCRdb keeps in-frame clones, though not all of them. The table has 170,000 or so clones, around 84% seen once. Germline values: CDR1 SGHDT, CDR2 YYEEEE. CDR3 size: 13 residues. The V end was cut by 4 bases, the J end by 7 bases, with 12 bases between. The sample comprised PBMCs. The origin of this receptor is a woman in her thirties or forties in good health and CMV-seronegative. The V and J genes are TRBV5-6 and TRBJ2-4; tentative D call: TRBD1 (5 bases). CDR3 in amino acids: CASSGRGSNIQYF. The CDR3 region has the DNA TGTGCCAGCAGCGGTAGGGGCTCGAACATTCAGTACTTC.